This entry describes one T cell receptor (beta chain). Its antigen has not been determined. Base qualities are not recorded, but no much larger clone differs from it by a single base. The sample is drawn from a study of CD8 T cells in ankylosing spondylitis (dated by TCRdb to 2016 to 2017). Broadly, across the study: The study profiled T cell receptor beta repertoires in healthy donors and ankylosing spondylitis patients to find disease-linked TCR variants. The full study cohort comprised some 27 ankylosing spondylitis patients and about 110 healthy donors. Peripheral blood was sampled, and synovial fluid was also collected from ankylosing spondylitis patients.

Results the study describes overall, beyond this receptor: In peripheral blood, the disease-linked clones were found at relatively low frequencies and had a CD8+ phenotype. A TCR beta motif of fewer than 10 highly homologous amino acid variants appeared characteristic of blood from ankylosing spondylitis patients. Significant enrichment of the disease-linked clones was reported in matched synovial fluid samples from ankylosing spondylitis patients. Some motif variants had previously been reported in the synovial fluid and blood of reactive arthritis patients, which suggests shared mechanisms of disease initiation.

Including the terminal cysteine and phenylalanine, the CDR3 comprises 14 residues. The CDR3 DNA has 42 bases and is translated from base 1. V is clipped by 6 bases and J by 0 bases, and the sequence between their germline boundaries is 12 bases long. CDR1 and CDR2, per the germline V gene, are SGHTA and FQGTGA. The run used an Illumina HiSeq 2500. Quantitative 5'-RACE with molecular barcodes was used to prepare TCR beta libraries. Regarding the original processing steps: To identify disease-linked TCR variants, a new computational method was used, one built on a probabilistic model of VDJ rearrangement. The public reads were quality trimmed at Q25 with fastp and then assembled into clones with MiXCR by TCRdb, keeping productive beta chains. Identical CDR3 protein sequences are pooled into one entry, listed with their most common genes and DNA. TCRdb, not the original authors, processed these V and J calls. This sample gives some 300,000 distinct CDR3 sequences in total; about a fifth of them show up just once. Of the sample, about 3.7% falls within the top ten clones.

Sequenced material: blood, either unsorted or a sorted T cell fraction (not recorded which). This receptor was identified in a female donor with ankylosing spondylitis or in good health (not recorded which). The V and J genes are TRBV7-3 and TRBJ2-7; the D gene lacks a confident call. The DNA is as follows: TGTGCCAGCAGTCCTTCCTACAACTCCTACGAGCAGTACTTC. It is translated as CASSPSYNSYEQYF. The entire variable domain, with the stretches around the CDR3 drawn from the reference TRBV7-3 and TRBJ2-7 proteins, is GAGVSQTPSNKVTEKGKYVELRCDPISGHTALYWYRQSLGQGPEFLIYFQGTGAADDSGLPNDRFFAVRPEGSVSTLKIQRTERGDSAVYLCASSPSYNSYEQYFGPGTRLTVT.